Listed below are T cell receptor beta chains from one sample, sequenced in a study of CD8+ T cells in alopecia areata. The data were produced by immunoSEQ multiplex PCR, yet TCRdb's version contains in-frame clones alone and is incomplete. In the table there are more than 95,000 clones, 70% to 90% of which are singletons. The sample in question was CD8+ T cells sorted from blood, obtained between weeks 30 and 35, from a patient treated with tofacitinib. These receptors all come from a human donor with alopecia areata. The CDR3 runs from the conserved cysteine through the conserved F or W. The order of the fields is D gene, clone size, J gene, V gene, CDR3 protein, CDR3 DNA. The D gene is left open where the match is weak. Expanded clones are given a class, and other clones once, few, many or no size at all.

TRBD1 - TRBJ1-2 TRBV9 CASSVGDSPNYGYTF TGTGCCAGCAGCGTCGGGGACAGCCCTAACTATGGCTACACCTTC
- - TRBJ1-1 TRBV9 CASSPGRGTEAFF TGTGCCAGCAGCCCTGGACGGGGGACTGAAGCTTTCTTT
- - TRBJ1-2 TRBV4-1 CASSQVSGWNYGYTF TGCGCCAGCAGCCAAGTATCCGGGTGGAACTATGGCTACACCTTC
TRBD2 - TRBJ2-7 TRBV27 CASSFGGGKYEQYF TGTGCCAGCAGTTTTGGCGGGGGGAAATACGAGCAGTACTTC
- - TRBJ2-7 TRBV7-2 CASSPWTSSYEQYF TGTGCCAGCAGCCCCTGGACGAGCTCCTACGAGCAGTACTTC
TRBD1 - TRBJ2-1 TRBV27 CASRHRQGASYNEQFF TGTGCCAGCAGACACCGACAGGGGGCTTCCTACAATGAGCAGTTCTTC
- - TRBJ1-1 TRBV5-6 CASSYGVGYAEAFF TGTGCCAGCAGCTACGGAGTGGGGTACGCTGAAGCTTTCTTT
- - TRBJ1-2 TRBV9 CASYGVFRSGDYGYTF TGTGCCAGCTATGGGGTTTTTCGGTCGGGGGACTATGGCTACACCTTC
- - TRBJ2-1 TRBV29-1 CSVRGPLSYNEQFF TGCAGCGTCAGGGGACCGCTATCCTACAATGAGCAGTTCTTC
- - TRBJ2-1 TRBV16 CASSASSGYNEQFF TGTGCCAGCAGTGCAAGTAGCGGCTACAATGAGCAGTTCTTC
- - TRBJ2-5 TRBV5-4 CASSLTGEKTQYF TGTGCCAGCAGCTTGACGGGAGAGAAGACCCAGTACTTC
- - TRBJ1-1 TRBV27 CASSLIPPGMNTEAFF TGTGCCAGCAGTTTAATCCCCCCGGGAATGAACACTGAAGCTTTCTTT
- - TRBJ1-5 TRBV5-4 CASSFAGPNQPQHF TGTGCCAGCAGCTTCGCAGGGCCTAATCAGCCCCAGCATTTT
- - TRBJ2-7 TRBV9 CASSVNSRYEQYF TGTGCCAGCAGCGTAAATTCCAGGTACGAGCAGTACTTC
- - TRBJ2-7 TRBV5-6 CASSILAPYEQYF TGTGCCAGCAGCATACTAGCACCCTACGAGCAGTACTTC
- - TRBJ2-3 TRBV10-3 CAISEDSTDTQYF TGTGCCATCAGTGAGGACAGCACAGATACGCAGTATTTT
TRBD2 - TRBJ2-2 TRBV13 CASSSDRLAGDTGELFF TGTGCCAGCAGCTCCGACCGACTAGCGGGGGATACCGGGGAGCTGTTTTTT
- - TRBJ2-3 TRBV19 CASSSWRRGSKDTQYF TGTGCCAGTAGTAGTTGGCGGAGAGGTAGTAAAGATACGCAGTATTTT
- - TRBJ2-3 TRBV6-1 CASDKSWTDTQYF TGTGCCAGCGACAAGAGCTGGACAGATACGCAGTATTTT
- - TRBJ2-1 TRBV27 CASSPSGLGQFF TGTGCCAGCAGTCCATCGGGACTGGGGCAGTTCTTC
- - TRBJ1-1 TRBV13 CASSASTEAFF TGTGCCAGCAGCGCCTCCACTGAAGCTTTCTTT
TRBD2 - TRBJ2-7 TRBV18 CASSPGLAGLKGVYEQYF TGTGCCAGCTCACCAGGGCTAGCGGGCCTAAAGGGGGTCTACGAGCAGTACTTC
TRBD1 - TRBJ2-7 TRBV4-1 CASSRGTGAYEQYF TGCGCCAGCAGCCGCGGGACAGGAGCCTACGAGCAGTACTTC
TRBD2 once TRBJ2-2 TRBV7-8 CASSPSLESGGRGGELFF TGTGCCAGCAGCCCCTCCCTTGAGAGCGGGGGGCGGGGCGGGGAGCTGTTTTTT
- once TRBJ2-7 TRBV13 CASSYGGTAYEQYF TGTGCCAGCAGCTACGGAGGCACGGCCTACGAGCAGTACTTC
TRBD2 - TRBJ2-3 TRBV29-1 CSVEGGLAGFTDTQYF TGCAGCGTTGAGGGCGGACTAGCCGGGTTCACAGATACGCAGTATTTT
- - TRBJ2-1 TRBV29-1 CSVWTENNEQFF TGCAGCGTTTGGACAGAGAACAATGAGCAGTTCTTC
TRBD2 - TRBJ2-1 TRBV27 CASSIYSGSSYNEQFF TGTGCCAGCAGTATCTATAGCGGGAGCTCCTACAATGAGCAGTTCTTC
- few TRBJ2-1 TRBV28 CASSLAVYEQFF TGTGCCAGCAGTTTAGCGGTGTATGAGCAGTTCTTC
- - TRBJ2-3 TRBV7-9 CASSPARTDTQYF TGTGCCAGCAGCCCCGCACGCACAGATACGCAGTATTTT
TRBD2 once TRBJ2-1 TRBV19 CASTLEIGLAGMDEQFF TGTGCCAGTACCTTGGAAATTGGGCTAGCGGGAATGGATGAGCAGTTCTTC
- few TRBJ2-5 TRBV30 CACPDLQETQYF TGTGCCTGTCCCGACCTACAAGAGACCCAGTACTTC
- - TRBJ2-3 TRBV7-6 CASSNRDGTDTQYF TGTGCCAGCAGCAACAGGGATGGCACAGATACGCAGTATTTT
TRBD1 - TRBJ2-1 TRBV6-5 CASTLDRDYNEQFF TGTGCCAGCACCTTGGACAGGGACTACAATGAGCAGTTCTTC
TRBD1 - TRBJ2-1 TRBV7-2 CASSLNRGHNEQFF TGTGCCAGCAGCCTAAACAGGGGCCACAATGAGCAGTTCTTC
- - TRBJ2-7 TRBV6-5 CASTTITGGRDEQYF TGTGCCAGCACCACCATAACGGGGGGCCGGGACGAGCAGTACTTC
- - TRBJ2-1 TRBV28 CASSLPRDHNEQFF TGTGCCAGCAGTTTACCGCGGGATCACAATGAGCAGTTCTTC
- - TRBJ2-1 TRBV27 CASSLSILGGLPNEQFF TGTGCCAGCAGTTTATCGATTCTTGGCGGGCTCCCTAATGAGCAGTTCTTC
TRBD1 few TRBJ1-1 TRBV28 CASSTIRDRGLEPEAFF TGTGCCAGCAGCACAATCCGGGACAGGGGGCTCGAACCTGAAGCTTTCTTT
TRBD2 - TRBJ2-3 TRBV9 CASSGSPISGGSTDTQYF TGTGCCAGCAGCGGGTCGCCTATCAGCGGGGGTAGCACAGATACGCAGTATTTT
- - TRBJ2-3 TRBV30 CAWSAPLALGTDTQYF TGTGCCTGGAGTGCTCCGCTAGCGTTGGGGACAGATACGCAGTATTTT
TRBD2 - TRBJ2-7 TRBV27 CASRGGQVASGSSYEQYF TGTGCCAGCAGGGGGGGACAGGTGGCTAGCGGGAGCTCCTACGAGCAGTACTTC
- once TRBJ2-3 TRBV7-6 CASSLAVGASGDTQYF TGTGCCAGCAGCTTAGCGGTCGGGGCCTCCGGAGATACGCAGTATTTT
- - TRBJ2-7 TRBV5-6 CASSSGPSQGHEQYF TGTGCCAGCAGCTCCGGACCGTCGCAGGGCCACGAGCAGTACTTC